Sequencing of this TCR beta chain was carried out in a study of cytomegalovirus exposure and HLA in healthy donors. Trimming left V 1 base short and J 4 bases short, with 15 bases between. The CDR3 contains 16 residues. Looked up from germline, CDR1 is SGHTA and CDR2 is FQGTGA. Both 60 Vbeta primers and 13 Jbeta primers went into the PCR. Sequenced by immunoSEQ multiplex PCR; TCRdb stores in-frame clones only, minus some. Of around 250,000 clones in the sample, about 86% were seen once. The TCR was taken from a woman aged 60-75 years in good health and CMV-seropositive. Specimen: PBMCs. The chain couples TRBV7-3 to TRBJ2-3; D is possibly TRBD1 (6 bases). The CDR3 region is CASSLNGRGSADTQYF. The CDR3 nucleotides are TGTGCCAGCAGCTTAAACGGCAGGGGCAGCGCAGATACGCAGTATTTT.